Listed below are T cell receptor beta chains from one sample, sequenced in a study of T cell responses to AZD1222 COVID-19 vaccine. Profiled with immunoSEQ multiplex PCR; TCRdb holds only in-frame clones, not every one. The table has around 80,000 clones, about 84% seen once; the top ten hold 8% to 10%. Sequenced material: peripheral blood, taken on day 0 of AZD1222 vaccination. The receptors were gathered from an adult in good health. CDR3s include the opening cysteine and the closing phenylalanine or tryptophan. D genes are given only for firm matches. Expanded clones are given a class, and other clones once, few, many or no size at all.

v_call: TRBV5-1; j_call: TRBJ2-5; d_call: TRBD1; cdr3_length: 17; clone_size: NA; cdr3_nt: TGCGCCAGCAGCTTGGGGGGACAGGCCCCGTACCAAGAGACCCAGTACTTC; cdr3_aa: CASSLGGQAPYQETQYF
v_call: TRBV9; j_call: TRBJ2-1; d_call: NA; cdr3_length: 15; clone_size: NA; cdr3_nt: TGTGCCAGCAGCGTAGGCCCAGGACAGTACAATGAGCAGTTCTTC; cdr3_aa: CASSVGPGQYNEQFF
v_call: TRBV5-4; j_call: TRBJ1-2; d_call: NA; cdr3_length: 15; clone_size: NA; cdr3_nt: TGTGCCAGCAGCTTTCGGTCAGGGATAAATTATGGCTACACCTTC; cdr3_aa: CASSFRSGINYGYTF
v_call: TRBV7-2; j_call: TRBJ1-1; d_call: TRBD1; cdr3_length: 16; clone_size: NA; cdr3_nt: TGTGCCAGCAGCCCAAGGACAGGATGGCTTGGCACTGAAGCTTTCTTT; cdr3_aa: CASSPRTGWLGTEAFF
v_call: TRBV28; j_call: TRBJ2-1; d_call: NA; cdr3_length: 16; clone_size: few; cdr3_nt: TGTGCCAGCAGCCGGGATAGCGGCAGCTCCTACAATGAGCAGTTCTTC; cdr3_aa: CASSRDSGSSYNEQFF
v_call: TRBV4-3; j_call: TRBJ1-1; d_call: NA; cdr3_length: 16; clone_size: NA; cdr3_nt: TGCGCCAGCAGCCAAGACCCGATACAGGGAATCTCTGAAGCTTTCTTT; cdr3_aa: CASSQDPIQGISEAFF
v_call: TRBV29-1; j_call: TRBJ1-6; d_call: NA; cdr3_length: 16; clone_size: NA; cdr3_nt: TGCAGCGTTGAAGAATACAGTCAGGGCAAAAATTCACCCCTCCACTTT; cdr3_aa: CSVEEYSQGKNSPLHF
v_call: TRBV7-3; j_call: TRBJ2-1; d_call: TRBD2; cdr3_length: 13; clone_size: NA; cdr3_nt: TGTGCCAGCAGCAGGGGACTAGCAAATGAGCAGTTCTTC; cdr3_aa: CASSRGLANEQFF
v_call: TRBV28; j_call: TRBJ1-5; d_call: TRBD1; cdr3_length: 12; clone_size: once; cdr3_nt: TGTGCCAGCTCAGAACAGGGGCTACCCCAGCATTTT; cdr3_aa: CASSEQGLPQHF
v_call: TRBV24-1; j_call: TRBJ1-2; d_call: TRBD1; cdr3_length: 17; clone_size: NA; cdr3_nt: TGTGCCACCAGTGAATCCGGGACAGCCCCTCTCGGGTATGGCTACACCTTC; cdr3_aa: CATSESGTAPLGYGYTF
v_call: TRBV5-1; j_call: TRBJ2-3; d_call: NA; cdr3_length: 12; clone_size: NA; cdr3_nt: TGCGCCAGCAGCCCTCGATCAGATACGCAGTATTTT; cdr3_aa: CASSPRSDTQYF
v_call: TRBV27; j_call: TRBJ2-5; d_call: TRBD1; cdr3_length: 13; clone_size: NA; cdr3_nt: TGTGCCAGCAGGACCGACAGGGAAGAGACCCAGTACTTC; cdr3_aa: CASRTDREETQYF
v_call: TRBV19; j_call: TRBJ2-4; d_call: TRBD1; cdr3_length: 16; clone_size: NA; cdr3_nt: TGTGCCAGTAGTCTTCAGGGGGCGGGGGCCAAAAACATTCAGTACTTC; cdr3_aa: CASSLQGAGAKNIQYF
v_call: TRBV27; j_call: TRBJ2-7; d_call: NA; cdr3_length: 14; clone_size: NA; cdr3_nt: TGTGCCAGCAGTTTAACTGGCCCACGGGACGAGCAGTACTTC; cdr3_aa: CASSLTGPRDEQYF
v_call: TRBV5-4; j_call: TRBJ2-1; d_call: TRBD2; cdr3_length: 15; clone_size: once; cdr3_nt: TGTGCCAGCAGCCCTCCGACTAGCAAGTTCAATGAGCAGTTCTTC; cdr3_aa: CASSPPTSKFNEQFF
v_call: TRBV5-4; j_call: TRBJ2-7; d_call: TRBD2; cdr3_length: 17; clone_size: NA; cdr3_nt: TGTGCCAGCAGCTTGTCTCACCTTAGCGGGGGGGGAAGCGAGCAGTACTTC; cdr3_aa: CASSLSHLSGGGSEQYF
v_call: TRBV5-3; j_call: TRBJ1-2; d_call: NA; cdr3_length: 13; clone_size: once; cdr3_nt: TGTGCCAGAAGCTTGGGTCACGTCTCTGGCTACACCTTC; cdr3_aa: CARSLGHVSGYTF
v_call: TRBV5-4; j_call: TRBJ1-1; d_call: NA; cdr3_length: 12; clone_size: NA; cdr3_nt: TGTGCCAGCAGCTCAGGGCCCACTGAAGCTTTCTTT; cdr3_aa: CASSSGPTEAFF